The 6 T cell receptor beta chains presented below share a single source sample, sequenced in a study of CD8 T cells in Susac syndrome. Random-hexamer reverse transcription was applied to roughly 0.5 to 1 ug RNA. TCRdb recomputed calls from the immunoSEQ multiplex PCR reads with MiXCR, one row per CDR3 protein. The table has about 130,000 distinct CDR3 sequences, over 85% seen once. Material: CD4+ T cells from PBMCs. Every receptor here comes from a human donor in good health.

The gene calls are TRBV29-1 and TRBJ1-1; weak D call: TRBD1 (5 bases). Trimming pared 4 bases from V and 1 base from J, leaving 16 bases between. CDR3 length: 15 residues. The V gene's germline CDR1 is SQVTM and CDR2 ANQGSEA. In DNA form, the CDR3 reads TGCAGCGTTGCACGGGGCCCCACACAGAACACTGAAGCTTTCTTT. It specifies CSVARGPTQNTEAFF.

The chain couples TRBV3-1 to TRBJ1-2; weak D call: TRBD1 (5 bases). CDR1 LGHDT and CDR2 YNNKEL come from the germline V gene (reference sequence). The CDR3 has 14 amino acids. V was shortened by 1 base and J by 4 bases, with 10 bases between the two germline ends. DNA for the CDR3: TGTGCCAGCAGCCAAGCGACAGCTAGCTATGGCTACACCTTC. It yields the protein CASSQATASYGYTF.

The chain has TRBV5-4 and TRBJ2-7, with D perhaps TRBD1 (8 bases). Germline-derived CDR1 and CDR2 are SGHNT and YYREEE (reference sequence). The V gene lost 4 bases and the J gene lost 9 bases, with 17 bases spanning the gap. This CDR3 is built from 13 residues. CDR3 residues: CASSPDREGAQYF. For the CDR3, the DNA is TGTGCCAGCAGCCCGGACAGGGAGGGCGCGCAGTACTTC.

For the CDR3, the DNA is TGTGCCAGCTCCTCCACGGGAGGGAGGCCAGATACGCAGTATTTT. Its translation is CASSSTGGRPDTQYF. This chain connects TRBV12-3 or TRBV12-4 to TRBJ2-3, with TRBD2 matching 8 bases. With 8 bases clipped from V and 4 bases from J, the junction kept 11 bases outside the gene matches. This CDR3 contains 15 residues.

This clonotype was seen a handful of times. The chain has TRBV5-1 and TRBJ1-1; 8 bases align to TRBD1. The CDR3 consists of 14 residues. V shed 5 bases, J shed 6 bases, and the junction held 9 bases outside the gene matches. The V gene's germline CDR1 is SGHRS and CDR2 YFSETQ. The CDR3 here is CASSLGQGLAEAFF. In nucleotides, the CDR3 is TGCGCCAGCAGTCTCGGACAGGGTCTCGCTGAAGCTTTCTTT.

V and J are TRBV5-1 and TRBJ1-2, with a tentative D call TRBD1 (5 bases). In germline, CDR1 is SGHRS, CDR2 YFSETQ. The CDR3 is 14 residues long. The V gene lost 0 bases and the J gene lost 6 bases, with 12 bases spanning the gap. The CDR3 loop reads CASSLARVGDGYTF. CDR3 bases: TGCGCCAGCAGCTTGGCCAGGGTCGGAGATGGCTACACCTTC. Combining the CDR3 with reference TRBV5-1 and TRBJ1-2 gives the whole variable domain KAGVTQTPRYLIKTRGQQVTLSCSPISGHRSVSWYQQTPGQGLQFLFEYFSETQRNKGNFPGRFSGRQFSNSRSEMNVSTLELGDSALYLCASSLARVGDGYTFGSGTRLTVV.